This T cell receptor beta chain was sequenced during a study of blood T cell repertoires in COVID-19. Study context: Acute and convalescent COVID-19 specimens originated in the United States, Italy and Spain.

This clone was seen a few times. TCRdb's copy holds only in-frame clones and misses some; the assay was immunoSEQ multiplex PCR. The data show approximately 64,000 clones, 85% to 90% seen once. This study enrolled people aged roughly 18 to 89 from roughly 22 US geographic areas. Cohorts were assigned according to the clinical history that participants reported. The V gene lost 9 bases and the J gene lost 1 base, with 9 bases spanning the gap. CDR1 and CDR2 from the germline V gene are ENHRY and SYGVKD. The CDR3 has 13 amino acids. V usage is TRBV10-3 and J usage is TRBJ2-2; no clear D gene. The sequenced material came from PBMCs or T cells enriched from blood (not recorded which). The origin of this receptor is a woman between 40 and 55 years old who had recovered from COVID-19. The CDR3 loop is CAINTVNTGELFF. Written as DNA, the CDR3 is TGTGCCATAAACACCGTGAACACCGGGGAGCTGTTTTTT.